These 8 T cell receptor beta chains share one sample of origin, sequenced in a study of blood T cells in healthy people across ages. Together with a sample-barcoded 5' primer, a J-beta primer mix was included in a second PCR lasting about 6 to 11 cycles. In TCRdb, the 5' RACE reads were re-called with MiXCR into one record per CDR3 protein. Here the sample spans about 670,000 distinct CDR3 sequences, around 41% being singletons. Sequences were obtained from blood. These receptors came from a man at least 80 years old in good health.

The chain links TRBV6-5 to TRBJ1-3, with 10 nucleotides matching TRBD1. V gave up 6 bases and J gave up 2 bases; unmatched junction bases: 13. This CDR3 contains 18 residues. Germline CDR1 reads MNHEY; CDR2 reads SVGAGI. CDR3 in amino acids: CASRLYRTGGVAGNTIYF. CDR3 DNA sequence: TGTGCCAGCAGATTATACCGGACAGGGGGAGTTGCTGGAAACACCATATATTTT.

CDR3 sequence: CASSVGLAGGFEQYF. In DNA, the CDR3 is TGTGCCAGCAGCGTAGGCCTAGCGGGAGGTTTCGAGCAGTACTTC. This sequence joins TRBV9 and TRBJ2-7; 11 bases map to TRBD2. Germline V gene data show CDR1 as SGDLS and CDR2 as YYNGEE. With V trimmed by 0 bases and J by 6 bases, 5 bases remained unmatched. This CDR3 has 15 amino acids.

This clonotype has a handful of counts. This chain connects TRBV5-1 to TRBJ2-6, with 7 bases that match TRBD1. This CDR3 spans 17 amino acids. The ends lost 0 bases at V and 4 bases at J; junction bases unmatched: 7. The germline CDR1 and CDR2 sequences are SGHRS and YFSETQ. CDR3 sequence reads: CASSLVQGMGGANVLTF. DNA for the CDR3: TGCGCCAGCAGCTTGGTACAGGGGATGGGAGGGGCCAACGTCCTGACTTTC.

This clonotype appeared many times. V gene TRBV29-1 combines with J gene TRBJ2-3, with D uncertain. The V gene lost 3 bases and the J gene lost 4 bases, with 8 bases spanning the gap. The V gene's germline CDR1 is SQVTM and CDR2 ANQGSEA. The CDR3 is 12 residues long. CDR3 amino acids: CSVEEWADTQYF. Here the CDR3 DNA reads TGCAGCGTTGAGGAGTGGGCAGATACGCAGTATTTT.

This rearrangement joins TRBV5-4 to TRBJ2-3; 9 nucleotides line up with TRBD1. V lost 4 bases, J lost 2 bases, and 8 bases stayed unmatched. There are 16 residues in the CDR3. Germline-derived CDR1 and CDR2 are SGHNT and YYREEE (reference sequence). CDR3 nucleotide sequence: TGTGCCAGCAGCCCCGGACAGGGGAGGATCACAGATACGCAGTATTTT. It translates to CASSPGQGRITDTQYF.

This clonotype was observed a few times. This may come from a read error, since a much larger clone is one base off. The chain is built from TRBV20-1 and TRBJ1-5, with D uncertain. The V gene lost 3 bases and the J gene lost 4 bases, with 10 bases spanning the gap. The CDR3 consists of 13 residues. CDR1 is DFQATT and CDR2 is SNEGSKA in the germline V gene (reference sequence). The CDR3 protein is CSARGLENQPQHF. CDR3 in DNA: TGCAGTGCTAGGGGGTTAGAGAATCAGCCCCAGCATTTT.

A few counts support this clonotype. The rearrangement links TRBV7-2 to TRBJ2-4, with D possibly matching TRBD1 (6 bases). This CDR3 spans 14 amino acids. V was shortened by 5 bases and J by 7 bases, with 15 bases between the two germline ends. Germline V gene data show CDR1 as SGHTA and CDR2 as FQGNSA. The CDR3 sequence: CASSTQGSSNIQYF. DNA of the CDR3: TGTGCCAGCAGCACCCAGGGGTCTTCCAACATTCAGTACTTC.

This clonotype has a handful of counts. The V call is TRBV29-1, the J call TRBJ1-2; no firm D call. The CDR3 spans 13 residues. Germline loops: CDR1 SQVTM, CDR2 ANQGSEA. Trimming took off 1 base at V and 7 bases at J, with 13 bases between the two ends. This CDR3 is CSVEGTRKGGYTF. Here the CDR3 DNA reads TGCAGCGTTGAAGGTACCAGAAAAGGTGGCTACACCTTC.